This TCR beta chain was captured by sequencing in a study of cytomegalovirus exposure and HLA in healthy donors. CDR1 and CDR2 (germline): GTSNPN, SVGIG (reference sequence). The CDR3 is made up of 12 amino acids. This clone was picked up a small number of times. Amplification used 60 Vbeta primers and 13 Jbeta primers. Here immunoSEQ multiplex PCR was the method, and the copy in TCRdb shows in-frame clones only, minus some. The data hold 88,000 or so clones, with approximately 62% observed a single time. The receptor was derived from a male donor in good health and CMV-seropositive. This chain links TRBV30 with TRBJ2-2; no definite D call. Input material: PBMCs. CDR3 sequence: CVLRGNTGELFF. DNA of the CDR3: TGTGTCTTACGAGGGAACACCGGGGAGCTGTTTTTT.